The 14 T cell receptor beta chains presented below share a single source sample, sequenced in a study of T cell repertoires in cytomegalovirus infection. TCRdb used MiXCR to reprocess the reads, holding one entry per CDR3 protein. The data contain roughly 130,000 distinct CDR3 sequences, approximately 9.2% of them singletons. Sequencing was performed on PBMCs. The receptor set was obtained from a human donor in good health (CMV status not recorded). Some clones in this sample may be carry-over from other donors' samples.

This clonotype appeared many times. The rearrangement uses TRBV9 and TRBJ2-1; maybe TRBD1 (5 bases). Trimming took off 1 base at V and 2 bases at J, with 10 bases between the two ends. CDR3 size: 15 residues. Germline CDR1 SGDLS, CDR2 YYNGEE. In DNA form, the CDR3 reads TGTGCCAGCAGCGTATATGCAGGGACCTACAATGAGCAGTTCTTC. Protein product: CASSVYAGTYNEQFF.

This clonotype appeared a few times. The chain recombines TRBV5-5 with TRBJ2-5; 14 nucleotides line up with TRBD2. Germline assignment: CDR1 SGHKS and CDR2 YYEKEE (reference sequence). CDR3 size: 17 residues. Trimming removed 4 bases from V and 5 bases from J; junction bases left unmatched: 10. In DNA, the CDR3 is TGTGCCAGCAGCCATCCTCGGACTAGCGGGGGGTCGGAGACCCAGTACTTC. Translating it yields CASSHPRTSGGSETQYF.

In its sample, this clonotype was seen many times. The J gene is TRBJ1-3, the V gene TRBV7-8; D not resolved. Germline CDR1 SGHVS, CDR2 FQNEAQ. V was clipped by 1 base and J by 0 bases, with 10 bases between them. The CDR3 runs to 16 residues. The CDR3 sequence: CASSLGSPHSGNTIYF. The CDR3 region has the DNA TGTGCCAGCAGCTTAGGTAGTCCTCACTCTGGAAACACCATATATTTT.

The table lists this clonotype with many counts. This rearrangement joins TRBV7-2 to TRBJ2-3; D is unresolved. Between the trimmed V and J ends, which lost 3 bases and 5 bases, there was a span of 12 bases. The CDR3 is made up of 14 amino acids. Germline V gene lookup returns CDR1 SGHTA and CDR2 FQGNSA. CDR3 protein: CASSFRAPGDTQYF. The DNA of the CDR3 is TGTGCCAGCAGCTTCCGGGCGCCGGGAGATACGCAGTATTTT.

The table lists this clonotype with a few counts. The gene calls are TRBV6-5 and TRBJ2-3, with D perhaps matching TRBD1 (6 bases). V lost 5 bases to trimming and J lost 2 bases, with 14 bases between them. Germline values: CDR1 MNHEY, CDR2 SVGAGI. This CDR3 has 15 residues. The CDR3 spells CASSGRDTDTDTQYF. The CDR3 coding sequence is TGTGCCAGCAGTGGCCGGGACACCGACACAGATACGCAGTATTTT.

In its sample, this clonotype was seen a few times. The rearrangement joins TRBV2 to TRBJ2-5; 15 bases align to TRBD2. Germline CDR1 SNHLY, CDR2 FYNNEI. This CDR3 contains 15 residues. J was trimmed by 7 bases and V by 3 bases; bases with no gene match: 3. The CDR3 nucleotides are TGTGCCAGCAGTGAGGGGACTAGCGGGGGGTTGACCCAGTACTTC. Amino acids: CASSEGTSGGLTQYF.

This rearrangement joins TRBV4-2 to TRBJ2-1, with a possible D match to TRBD2 (7 bases). CDR3 length: 14 residues. The V end lost 0 bases, the J end lost 5 bases, and 8 bases lay between the germline ends. In germline, CDR1 is LGHNA, CDR2 YNFKEQ. In nucleotides, the CDR3 is TGTGCCAGCAGCCAAGAAGGGGGGGACAATGAGCAGTTCTTC. Amino acid sequence: CASSQEGGDNEQFF.

This clonotype came up a few times. This chain joins TRBV20-1 and TRBJ1-2; possibly TRBD1 for D (6 bases). The CDR3 has 11 residues. Per germline, CDR1 DFQATT and CDR2 SNEGSKA (reference sequence). V lost 5 bases, J lost 8 bases, and 12 bases lay in between. CDR3 sequence reads: CSAEGGQGYTF. Here the CDR3 DNA reads TGCAGTGCTGAAGGGGGGCAAGGCTACACCTTC.

Comment on this clonotype: A much larger clone differs by one base, so this may be a read error. The V call is TRBV12-3 or TRBV12-4, the J call TRBJ2-5; D is possibly TRBD2 (5 bases). The CDR3 contains 12 residues. CDR3 coding DNA: TGTCCCAGCAGCGCCGGGGAACGGACCCAGTACTTC. Amino acids: CPSSAGERTQYF.

Many counts were recorded for this clonotype. The J gene is TRBJ2-1, the V gene TRBV5-1; 11 bases match TRBD1. Germline V gene data show CDR1 as SGHRS and CDR2 as YFSETQ. V lost 0 bases to trimming and J lost 4 bases; unmatched junction nucleotides: 9. The CDR3 contains 18 residues. The CDR3 bases are TGCGCCAGCAGCTTGGCCCGCTCCGGGACAGGGGGTTACAATGAGCAGTTCTTC. It yields the protein CASSLARSGTGGYNEQFF.

Only a few counts were recorded for this clonotype. Here the CDR3 DNA reads TGTGCCAGCAGTAACCGGGACAGGGGGCTTCTTGGCTACACCTTC. Translation gives CASSNRDRGLLGYTF. The chain links TRBV5-4 to TRBJ1-2, with 12 bases that match TRBD1. This CDR3 has 15 residues. V dropped 5 bases and J dropped 7; count of bases not matched to a gene: 9. The V gene's germline CDR1 is SGHNT and CDR2 YYREEE (reference sequence). Drawing the rest from reference TRBV5-4 and TRBJ1-2, the complete variable domain is ETGVTQSPTHLIKTRGQQVTLRCSSQSGHNTVSWYQQALGQGPQFIFQYYREEENGRGNFPPRFSGLQFPNYSSELNVNALELDDSALYLCASSNRDRGLLGYTFGSGTRLTVV.

This clonotype was detected ten times or more. V is TRBV9 and J is TRBJ2-1; tentative D call: TRBD2 (5 bases). Deletions cut 0 bases from V and 4 bases from J, with 11 bases between. The CDR3 covers 15 residues. Germline V CDR1 and CDR2: SGDLS, YYNGEE. The CDR3 DNA sequence: TGTGCCAGCAGCGTAGAGGGCGGGTCGTACAATGAGCAGTTCTTC. This codes for CASSVEGGSYNEQFF.

The table lists this clonotype with many counts. The chain links TRBV2 to TRBJ2-5, with a weak D call TRBD1 (7 bases). The CDR3 contains 12 residues. V was trimmed by 8 bases and J by 4 bases, leaving 11 bases between them. The germline gives CDR1 SNHLY, CDR2 FYNNEI. DNA for the CDR3: TGTGCCAGCGCGGGACAGACAGAGACCCAGTACTTC. Encoded protein: CASAGQTETQYF.

This clonotype was seen repeatedly, ten times or more. The V call is TRBV11-2, the J call TRBJ2-5, with 8 positions matching TRBD2. The CDR3 contains 15 residues. Germline assignment: CDR1 SGHAT and CDR2 FQNNGV. Trimming cost V 1 base and J 1 base; bases outside gene matches: 2. This CDR3 is CASSLVAGSQETQYF. CDR3 coding DNA: TGTGCCAGCAGCTTAGTAGCGGGGTCCCAAGAGACCCAGTACTTC.